The 26 T cell receptor beta chains reported below all come from one sample, sequenced in a study of blood T cell repertoires in COVID-19. The assay was immunoSEQ multiplex PCR, and TCRdb's table has in-frame clones only and misses some. The sample lists about 240,000 clones; roughly 85% were seen once. Sequenced: peripheral blood. These receptors were taken from a man between 45 and 60 years old with COVID-19, enrolled during active disease.

V and J are TRBV12-3 or TRBV12-4 and TRBJ2-7; D is ambiguous. V was shortened by 3 bases and J by 4 bases, with 10 bases between the two germline ends. CDR3 length: 13 residues. CDR3 in DNA: TGTGCCAGCAGTTTGGGCCTTGGATACGAGCAGTACTTC. This sequence encodes CASSLGLGYEQYF.

The count of this clone is one. CDR3 amino acids: CASSLGWGRNGEQYF. The CDR3 DNA sequence: TGTGCCAGCAGCTTGGGTTGGGGGCGCAACGGCGAGCAGTACTTC. This rearrangement joins TRBV5-5 to TRBJ2-7; D may be TRBD1 (6 bases). The CDR3 is 15 amino acids. From germline, CDR1 is SGHKS and CDR2 YYEKEE (reference sequence). Trimming cost V 0 bases and J 6 bases, with 16 bases left between them.

The chain uses TRBV19 and TRBJ1-5; D is possibly TRBD1 (6 bases). The ends were cut back, 0 bases at V and 1 base at J, with 7 bases in the middle. Germline values: CDR1 LNHDA, CDR2 SQIVND (reference sequence). The CDR3 runs to 15 residues. The CDR3: CASSIDQGSNQPQHF. The CDR3 coding sequence is TGTGCCAGTAGTATAGATCAGGGGAGCAATCAGCCCCAGCATTTT.

This chain uses TRBV18 with TRBJ2-7, with D tentatively TRBD2 (5 bases). The CDR3 spans 14 residues. Trimming cost V 3 bases and J 6 bases, with 15 bases left between them. Germline V gene sequence: CDR1 KGHSH, CDR2 LQKENI. The CDR3, as DNA: TGTGCCAGCTCACCGGCCGGGATCCTTGGCGAGCAGTACTTC. Its translation: CASSPAGILGEQYF. Full variable domain (remainder filled in from reference TRBV18 and TRBJ2-7): NAGVMQNPRHLVRRRGQEARLRCSPMKGHSHVYWYRQLPEEGLKFMVYLQKENIIDESGMPKERFSAEFPKEGPSILRIQQVVRGDSAAYFCASSPAGILGEQYFGPGTRLTVT.

The chain recombines TRBV7-2 with TRBJ1-4; maybe TRBD1 (5 bases). The CDR3 loop spans 15 amino acids. V was pared by 5 bases and J by 5 bases, with 15 bases between. CDR1 SGHTA and CDR2 FQGNSA come from the germline V gene. The CDR3 sequence is CASSQRGAMNEKLFF. CDR3 nucleotide sequence: TGTGCCAGCAGCCAACGCGGGGCGATGAATGAAAAACTGTTTTTT.

CDR3 DNA: TGTGCCAGCAGCTTAGTTCACGAAAGCGCCCGAAGAGATACGCAGTATTTT. Its translation: CASSLVHESARRDTQYF. This chain links TRBV7-9 with TRBJ2-3, with D unclear. CDR1 is SEHNR, CDR2 FQNEAQ, per germline (reference sequence). V was clipped by 1 base and J by 5 bases, with 19 bases between them. The CDR3 covers 17 residues.

V usage is TRBV7-3 and J usage is TRBJ1-6; no clear D gene. Trimming left V 11 bases short and J 6 bases short, with 14 bases between. Germline V gene lookup returns CDR1 SGHTA and CDR2 FQGTGA. The CDR3 sequence is 13 residues long. The CDR3 DNA sequence: TGTGCCCCCCCCCAGCGGGGTAATTCACCCCTCCACTTT. Amino acid sequence: CAPPQRGNSPLHF. The whole variable domain, filled in from reference TRBV7-3 and TRBJ1-6, reads GAGVSQTPSNKVTEKGKYVELRCDPISGHTALYWYRQSLGQGPEFLIYFQGTGAADDSGLPNDRFFAVRPEGSVSTLKIQRTERGDSAVYLCAPPQRGNSPLHFGNGTRLTVT.

This clone was observed a single time. The chain carries TRBV28 and TRBJ2-2, with D possibly matching TRBD2 (5 bases). This CDR3 spans 14 amino acids. Germline V gene sequence: CDR1 MDHEN, CDR2 SYDVKM. Deletions cut 2 bases from V and 1 base from J, with 5 bases between. CDR3 DNA: TGTGCCAGCAGTTTAGGACTGAACACCGGGGAGCTGTTTTTT. It is translated as CASSLGLNTGELFF.

The chain combines TRBV15 with TRBJ2-5; 11 bases agree with TRBD2. The V and J ends lost 3 bases and 5 bases, in that order; junction bases with no gene match: 5. CDR1 and CDR2 from the germline V gene are LNHNV and YYDKDF (reference sequence). The CDR3 contains 15 residues. The CDR3 sequence: CATSSSPSGGETQYF. The CDR3 bases are TGTGCCACCAGCAGTTCCCCTAGCGGGGGGGAGACCCAGTACTTC.

V is TRBV28 and J is TRBJ1-2, with 7 bases matching TRBD1. V lost 11 bases and J lost 2; bases outside the gene matches: 8. This CDR3 contains 13 residues. CDR1 and CDR2 from the germline V gene are MDHEN and SYDVKM. The CDR3 reads CAYRTGANYGYTF. The CDR3 bases are TGTGCCTACAGGACAGGAGCCAACTATGGCTACACCTTC.

The chain employs TRBV20-1 and TRBJ1-4; no clear D gene. The CDR3 is 12 residues long. Per germline, CDR1 DFQATT and CDR2 SNEGSKA (reference sequence). Trimming removed 3 bases from V and 8 bases from J, with 10 bases in between. CDR3 in DNA: TGCAGTGCTAGTCTGGAGCTCGAAAAACTGTTTTTT. Translated: CSASLELEKLFF.

The chain combines TRBV7-9 with TRBJ1-5, with D perhaps TRBD1 (5 bases). The CDR3 has 11 residues. Looked up from germline, CDR1 is SEHNR and CDR2 is FQNEAQ (reference sequence). Trimming left V 2 bases short and J 9 bases short, with 5 bases between. CDR3: CASSLQGPQHF. The CDR3 DNA sequence: TGTGCCAGCAGCTTACAGGGGCCCCAGCATTTT.

This chain joins TRBV5-1 and TRBJ2-7, with a weak D call TRBD2 (5 bases). The germline V gene has CDR1 SGHRS and CDR2 YFSETQ. Deletions cut 6 bases from V and 5 bases from J, with 18 bases between. The CDR3 has 14 amino acids. The CDR3 region is CASTMRAEVDEQYF. CDR3 coding DNA: TGCGCCAGCACAATGAGGGCGGAAGTCGACGAGCAGTACTTC. The entire variable domain, with the rest obtained from reference TRBV5-1 and TRBJ2-7, is as follows: KAGVTQTPRYLIKTRGQQVTLSCSPISGHRSVSWYQQTPGQGLQFLFEYFSETQRNKGNFPGRFSGRQFSNSRSEMNVSTLELGDSALYLCASTMRAEVDEQYFGPGTRLTVT.

The chain has TRBV19 and TRBJ1-5; 10 positions match TRBD1. Trimming at V came to 9 bases and at J to 3 bases, leaving 2 bases not matched to a gene. Germline CDR1 is LNHDA and CDR2 is SQIVND (reference sequence). The CDR3 covers 13 residues. This CDR3 is CARGTGDNQPQHF. For the CDR3, the DNA is TGTGCCAGAGGGACAGGGGACAATCAGCCCCAGCATTTT.

The chain has TRBV7-2 and TRBJ1-1; D gene ambiguous. The CDR3 length is 15 residues. The V end was cut by 1 base, the J end by 1 base, with 10 bases between. Germline CDR1 SGHTA, CDR2 FQGNSA. CDR3 sequence (DNA): TGTGCCAGCAGCTTAGGACGGGGATGGAACACTGAAGCTTTCTTT. Protein: CASSLGRGWNTEAFF.

The CDR3 loop is CASRPLGLPAPYEQYF. CDR3 DNA sequence: TGTGCCAGCAGGCCTCTCGGACTCCCAGCCCCCTACGAGCAGTACTTC. The chain has TRBV28 and TRBJ2-7, with D tentatively TRBD2 (5 bases). This CDR3 has 16 amino acids. Trimming took 6 bases from V and 2 from J, leaving 20 bases between them. The germline CDR1 and CDR2 sequences are MDHEN and SYDVKM.

The rearrangement links TRBV7-8 to TRBJ1-5; 7 bases are a match to TRBD1. The CDR3 is 17 residues long. Germline V gene sequence: CDR1 SGHVS, CDR2 FQNEAQ. With 0 bases clipped from V and 1 base from J, the junction kept 6 bases outside the gene matches. The CDR3 DNA sequence: TGTGCCAGCAGCTTAGCGCCGGGCAGGGGGAGCAATCAGCCCCAGCATTTT. Amino acids: CASSLAPGRGSNQPQHF.

The chain combines TRBV4-3 with TRBJ2-6; the match to TRBD2 covers 10 bases. Germline assignment: CDR1 LGHNA and CDR2 YSLEER. Losses at the gene ends were 4 bases for V and 0 bases for J; bases not matched to a gene: 9. The CDR3 sequence is 19 residues long. DNA of the CDR3: TGCGCCAGCAGCCCCCGGCTAGCGGGGGCCTCCTCTGGGGCCAACGTCCTGACTTTC. It translates to CASSPRLAGASSGANVLTF.

This clone was seen a single time. The CDR3 region is CASSGTGTEAFF. CDR3 bases: TGTGCCAGCAGCGGGACAGGGACTGAAGCTTTCTTT. This chain connects TRBV6-6 to TRBJ1-1; TRBD1 agrees at 9 bases. The germline CDR1 and CDR2 sequences are MNHNY and SVGAGI (reference sequence). The CDR3 is made up of 12 amino acids. Losses at the gene ends were 6 bases for V and 5 bases for J; bases not matched to a gene: 1.

The CDR3 sequence: CASSLQGLVGYTF. CDR3 bases: TGTGCCAGCAGCTTGCAGGGTTTGGTTGGCTACACCTTC. The V and J genes are TRBV7-2 and TRBJ1-2, with D maybe TRBD1 (5 bases). The V and J ends lost 3 bases and 7 bases respectively, with 12 bases between them. Germline CDR1 SGHTA, CDR2 FQGNSA. CDR3 length: 13 residues.

The count of this clone is one. CDR3 amino acids: CASSYATQGSEQYF. The CDR3 DNA is TGTGCCAGCAGTTACGCAACTCAGGGATCCGAGCAGTACTTC. V usage is TRBV6-2 or TRBV6-3 and J usage is TRBJ2-7, with D perhaps matching TRBD1 (5 bases). There are 14 residues in the CDR3. The germline V gene has CDR1 MNHEY and CDR2 SVGEGT. Between the trimmed V and J ends, which lost 2 bases and 6 bases, there was a span of 14 bases.

V usage is TRBV21-1 and J usage is TRBJ2-1; the table's D call TRBD1 went unverified against the DNA. TRBV21-1 is annotated as a pseudogene. The CDR3 consists of 16 residues. CDR3 coding DNA: TGTGCCAGCAGCACCCCTCCCGGGACAGAGGGCGATGAGCAGTTCTTC. It encodes CASSTPPGTEGDEQFF.

This chain connects TRBV3-1 (or the pseudogene TRBV3-2) to TRBJ2-1; D is unclear. V lost 4 bases and J lost 1, with 8 bases in between. Germline V lookup: CDR1 LGHDT, CDR2 YNNKEL (reference sequence). The length of the CDR3 is 14 residues. The CDR3 DNA reads TGTGCCAGCAGCCCCCTCGGTTCCTACAATGAGCAGTTCTTC. This encodes CASSPLGSYNEQFF.

V gene TRBV5-5 combines with J gene TRBJ1-6; D unresolved. The germline V gene has CDR1 SGHKS and CDR2 YYEKEE (reference sequence). V lost 0 bases and J 9 bases, leaving 10 bases between the germline ends. The CDR3 length is 14 residues. This CDR3 is CASSLVGQSSPLHF. The CDR3 DNA reads as TGTGCCAGCAGCTTGGTGGGCCAATCTTCACCCCTCCACTTT.

J is TRBJ2-7 and V is TRBV28, with TRBD1 as a possible D gene (6 bases). Germline CDR1 reads MDHEN; CDR2 reads SYDVKM. The CDR3 runs to 13 residues. V lost 5 bases and J 2 bases, leaving 10 bases between the germline ends. This CDR3 reads CASSRGQTYEQYF. CDR3 nucleotides: TGTGCCAGCAGTCGCGGACAGACCTACGAGCAGTACTTC.

V is TRBV28 and J is TRBJ1-4, with D hard to call. The ends were cut back, 3 bases at V and 4 bases at J, with 3 bases in the middle. The CDR3 covers 12 residues. Germline CDR1 and CDR2: MDHEN and SYDVKM. This CDR3 reads CASSFLNEKLFF. For the CDR3, the DNA is TGTGCCAGCAGTTTCCTTAATGAAAAACTGTTTTTT.